This TCR beta chain appears in the sequencing data of a study of graft-versus-host responses after intestinal transplantation (dated by TCRdb to the early 2020s). Concerning the study at large: Recipients received multivisceral, liver-intestinal, or isolated intestinal transplants. After intestinal transplantation, graft-versus-host and host-versus-graft alloreactive T cell clones were followed in the graft, circulation and bone marrow using bulk TCR-beta CDR3 sequencing. Samples from a few later patients were sequenced in-house on an Illumina MiSeq with MiXCR processing rather than by the commercial service. Anti-thymocyte globulin induction was given to all recipients, followed by maintenance tacrolimus and steroids for 2 to 3 years. To identify alloreactive clones, pre-transplant mixed lymphocyte reaction products were sequenced and then compared with unstimulated pre-transplant donor and recipient T cells. A cohort of about two dozen intestinal transplant recipients, including one retransplant, was enrolled, and a few patients lacking pretransplant specimens were excluded. Donor T cell macrochimerism was defined as a peak of at least 4% donor T cells among recipient peripheral blood mononuclear cells.

Interpreted using the paper, the time point label stands for: cells obtained before transplantation from donor or recipient. CD3+CD4+ and CD3+CD8+ populations were FACS-sorted from unstimulated pre-transplant donor and recipient cells taken from spleen or lymph nodes. Library preparation was by the immunoSEQ multiplex PCR assay. For most patients, genomic DNA was isolated using the Qiagen DNeasy Blood and Tissue Kit and was shipped frozen to Adaptive Biotechnologies for TCR sequencing. Adaptive Biotechnologies carried out high-throughput TCR-beta CDR3 sequencing of genomic DNA for most patients. Concerning the study's data processing: TCR sequencing data for some 19 patients were retrieved from Adaptive's ImmunoSEQ software; three other patients were processed with MiXCR and VDJtools. To correct CD4 versus CD8 sorting errors, sequences present in both subsets at a frequency ratio below 5:1 were removed. Because the origin of CDR3 nucleotide sequences shared between donor and recipient could not be assigned, those sequences were removed. Alloreactive clones required at least 2-fold expansion over unstimulated cells and minimum CFSE-low frequency of 0.002% (template counts) or 0.001% (read counts). Mappable clones were those detected in sequenced pre-transplant spleen, lymph node, or MLR CFSE-low populations of the donor or recipient. The cumulative frequency of alloreactive clones was calculated as a percentage of all sequences, weighted by copy number. TCRdb obtained this table from immuneACCESS and retained in-frame rearrangements with V and J assigned. These tables miss some clones; where compared with another copy, unresolved V genes account for less than half of the shortfall, and the remainder is unexplained. V, J and clone size were drawn from that table, and D and trimming were deduced from the DNA. Here the sample has some 80,000 clones; less than 95% occur a single time. In total, the top ten clones hold 7% to 9.5% of the sample.

Trimming removed 7 bases from V and 5 bases from J, leaving 9 bases between the germline ends. The CDR3 measures 12 amino acids from cysteine to phenylalanine. Kept here is only the CDR3 DNA, which spans 36 bases and is read in frame from base 1. CDR1 and CDR2 (WSHSY, SAAADI) derive from the germline V gene. What the research found in general, with its limitations: Peak levels of circulating GvH clones were associated with declines in HvG clones early after transplant. In patients with donor T cell macrochimerism, the allografts had high GvH to HvG T cell clonal ratios. The relatively low number and heterogeneity of intestinal transplant patients limited the conclusions. GvH clones were detected in recipient bone marrow, and some appeared earlier in ileal mucosa or blood, consistent with an intestinal mucosal origin.

As concerns this clone: The specificity of this receptor is unknown. Base quality data are lacking; no much larger clone is found one base away.

Recombination linked TRBV10-2 to TRBJ2-1, with the D gene not confidently named. This TCR was sampled from a human donor who was the organ donor for an intestinal transplant. Sequencing was performed on unstimulated CD8+ T cells sorted from spleen or lymph node cells, taken before transplant. The nucleotide sequence is given as TGCGCCAGCAATACTGAGGACAATGAGCAGTTCTTC. Its product reads: CASNTEDNEQFF.